This is a list of T cell receptor beta chains from one sample in a study of T cells in Graves' hyperthyroidism and ophthalmopathy. One entry per CDR3 protein results from TCRdb running MiXCR on the multiplex PCR reads. The sample holds roughly 700,000 distinct CDR3 sequences, around a third seen once. Sequencing input: blood. These receptors were obtained from a woman in her forties with Graves' hyperthyroidism. Each CDR3 is given with its conserved first and last residue. The D gene is left open where the match is weak. Size values are once, few and many counts, or a class for expanded clones, and some rows have none.

TRBJ2-2 | TRBD2 | TRBV9 | NA | CASSLAGGPEANTGELFF | TGTGCCAGCAGTTTAGCGGGAGGGCCCGAAGCGAACACCGGGGAGCTGTTTTTT
TRBJ1-2 | TRBD1 | TRBV20-1 | NA | CSAPRTGTRNGYTF | TGCAGTGCTCCTCGGACAGGGACTAGGAATGGCTACACCTTC
TRBJ2-2 | TRBD2 | TRBV20-1 | few | CSARGLAGFGELFF | TGCAGTGCTAGAGGACTAGCGGGATTCGGGGAGCTGTTTTTT
TRBJ2-2 | NA | TRBV7-3 | many | CANSYQGFGTGELFF | TGTGCCAACAGCTACCAGGGCTTCGGCACCGGGGAGCTGTTTTTT
TRBJ2-7 | TRBD2 | TRBV27 | NA | CASTRTSDSYEQYF | TGTGCCAGCACCCGGACTAGCGACTCCTACGAGCAGTACTTC
TRBJ1-5 | NA | TRBV7-2 | many | CASTRNGGQPQHF | TGTGCCAGCACCCGAAATGGGGGGCAGCCCCAGCATTTT
TRBJ2-5 | NA | TRBV2 | few | CASSEGAGPQETQYF | TGTGCCAGCAGTGAAGGGGCGGGACCTCAAGAGACCCAGTACTTC
TRBJ1-5 | TRBD1 | TRBV20-1 | many | CSAFAGQGAGNQPQHF | TGCAGTGCTTTTGCTGGACAGGGGGCTGGCAATCAGCCCCAGCATTTT
TRBJ1-1 | NA | TRBV7-2 | NA | CASSRNHKRGITEAFF | TGTGCCAGCAGCCGGAACCATAAAAGGGGCATCACTGAAGCTTTCTTT
TRBJ1-5 | TRBD1 | TRBV4-3 | NA | CASSQVLDRENQPQHF | TGCGCCAGCAGCCAAGTTTTAGACAGGGAGAATCAGCCCCAGCATTTT
TRBJ2-7 | NA | TRBV29-1 | many | CSVEFIAREQYF | TGCAGCGTTGAATTTATAGCGAGGGAGCAGTACTTC
TRBJ1-3 | NA | TRBV10-3 | many | CAISHSGNTIYF | TGTGCCATCAGCCACTCTGGAAACACCATATATTTT
TRBJ2-7 | TRBD2 | TRBV7-2 | many | CASSKVASGAYEQYF | TGTGCCAGCAGCAAGGTGGCTAGCGGGGCCTACGAGCAGTACTTC
TRBJ2-5 | TRBD1 | TRBV29-1 | NA | CSVGQGPETQYF | TGCAGCGTGGGACAGGGACCGGAGACCCAGTACTTC
TRBJ2-7 | TRBD2 | TRBV12-3/TRBV12-4 | many | CASGLAGYEQYF | TGTGCCAGCGGCCTAGCGGGCTACGAGCAGTACTTC
TRBJ2-3 | NA | TRBV5-6 | few | CASSLTGTQYF | TGTGCCAGCAGCTTAACGGGTACGCAGTATTTT
TRBJ1-2 | NA | TRBV25-1 | NA | CASSLSGSGGYTF | TGTGCCAGCAGTTTATCTGGGTCAGGGGGCTACACCTTC
TRBJ1-1 | NA | TRBV7-2 | many | CASSQQGSTEAFF | TGTGCCAGCAGCCAACAAGGGAGCACTGAAGCTTTCTTT
TRBJ1-5 | NA | TRBV7-6 | many | CASSRALNQPQHF | TGTGCCAGCAGCCGGGCCCTCAATCAGCCCCAGCATTTT
TRBJ2-5 | NA | TRBV12-3/TRBV12-4 | many | CASKDYRETQYF | TGTGCCAGCAAGGATTATCGAGAGACCCAGTACTTC
TRBJ1-1 | NA | TRBV9 | many | CASCRGGQWDTEAFF | TGTGCCAGCTGTCGCGGGGGGCAGTGGGACACTGAAGCTTTCTTT
TRBJ1-5 | NA | TRBV24-1 | many | CATSGPNQPQHF | TGTGCCACCAGCGGACCTAATCAGCCCCAGCATTTT
TRBJ1-1 | NA | TRBV7-2 | NA | CASSQSPSPESNTEAFF | TGCGCCAGCAGCCAATCCCCATCCCCAGAGTCGAACACTGAAGCTTTCTTT
TRBJ1-2 | NA | TRBV7-2 | few | CASTLSTGYGYTF | TGTGCCAGCACCCTCTCCACGGGCTATGGCTACACCTTC
TRBJ1-1 | NA | TRBV6-5 | NA | CASSYSWGAATEAFF | TGTGCCAGCAGTTACTCATGGGGGGCGGCCACTGAAGCTTTCTTT
TRBJ1-2 | NA | TRBV25-1 | many | CASRYGGGYTF | TGTGCCAGCAGATACGGTGGAGGCTACACCTTC
TRBJ1-2 | TRBD1 | TRBV7-2 | few | CASGWTGEADGYTF | TGTGCCAGCGGTTGGACAGGGGAGGCGGATGGCTACACCTTC
TRBJ2-7 | NA | TRBV29-1 | NA | CSAGPTYEQYF | TGCAGCGCCGGACCGACCTACGAGCAGTACTTC
TRBJ1-6 | NA | TRBV5-5 | many | CASSSMSSPLHF | TGTGCCAGCAGCTCAATGAGTTCACCCCTCCACTTT
TRBJ2-2 | TRBD2 | TRBV6-5 | few | CASSRSGLAGGARDRLFF | TGTGCCAGCAGTAGATCGGGACTAGCGGGAGGTGCTAGGGATAGGCTGTTTTTT
TRBJ1-1 | TRBD1 | TRBV11-2 | many | CASSLDRVDEAFF | TGTGCCAGCAGCCTGGACAGGGTTGACGAAGCTTTCTTT
TRBJ1-3 | TRBD1 | TRBV7-4 | few | CASSSDRASGNTIYF | TGTGCCAGCAGCAGTGACAGGGCCTCTGGAAACACCATATATTTT
TRBJ2-2 | NA | TRBV7-2 | NA | CASSLTGGQSGELFF | TGTGCCAGCAGCTTAACGGGGGGCCAGTCCGGGGAGCTGTTTTTT
TRBJ1-1 | TRBD1 | TRBV7-9 | many | CASSGQGVSTEAFF | TGTGCCAGCAGCGGACAGGGGGTGAGCACTGAAGCTTTCTTT
TRBJ2-7 | TRBD2 | TRBV5-8 | few | CASSWDLAGDEQYF | TGTGCCAGCAGCTGGGACTTAGCGGGAGACGAGCAGTACTTC
TRBJ2-7 | NA | TRBV5-8 | few | CASSPKDTTYEQYF | TGTGCCAGCAGCCCCAAGGACACTACCTACGAGCAGTACTTC
TRBJ2-7 | NA | TRBV20-1 | many | CSARVGGYEQYF | TGCAGTGCTAGAGTTGGGGGGTACGAGCAGTACTTC
TRBJ1-4 | NA | TRBV7-9 | many | CASSRDVTEKLFF | TGTGCCAGCAGCCGAGATGTAACTGAAAAACTGTTTTTT
TRBJ1-4 | TRBD1 | TRBV7-2 | few | CASSPDRDEKLFF | TGTGCCAGCAGCCCGGACAGGGATGAAAAACTGTTTTTT
TRBJ2-2 | NA | TRBV6-5 | NA | CATFSGNTGELFF | TGTGCCACCTTCTCAGGGAACACCGGGGAGCTGTTTTTT
TRBJ2-7 | NA | TRBV6-5 | few | CASSFRGPSGEQYF | TGTGCCAGCAGTTTCCGGGGCCCGAGTGGGGAGCAGTACTTC
TRBJ1-2 | NA | TRBV11-1 | NA | CASSYLRRYGYTF | TGTGCCAGCAGTTATTTACGGAGATATGGCTACACCTTC
TRBJ1-1 | NA | TRBV2 | many | CASRVWGHTEAFF | TGTGCCAGCAGGGTCTGGGGGCACACTGAAGCTTTCTTT
TRBJ1-1 | NA | TRBV4-3 | few | CASSRVVNTEAFF | TGCGCCAGCAGCCGGGTCGTGAACACTGAAGCTTTCTTT
TRBJ1-3 | NA | TRBV6-6 | NA | CASRSDSSGNTIYF | TGTGCCAGCAGATCAGACAGCTCTGGAAACACCATATATTTT
TRBJ2-5 | TRBD1 | TRBV4-3 | NA | CASSQDPPGQGGETQYF | TGCGCCAGCAGCCAAGATCCTCCGGGACAGGGGGGAGAGACCCAGTACTTC
TRBJ1-6 | TRBD1 | TRBV7-8 | few | CASSLGQGAESPLHF | TGTGCCAGCAGCTTAGGACAGGGGGCAGAGTCACCCCTCCACTTT
TRBJ2-6 | NA | TRBV4-3 | few | CASTQGSSGANVLTF | TGCGCCAGCACTCAAGGGAGCTCTGGGGCCAACGTCCTGACTTTC
TRBJ2-7 | NA | TRBV19 | NA | CASSIRKGSSYEQYF | TGTGCCAGTAGTATACGTAAGGGGAGCTCCTACGAGCAGTACTTC
TRBJ2-7 | TRBD1 | TRBV7-9 | NA | CASSTWTGGLSYEQYF | TGTGCCAGCAGCACTTGGACAGGGGGGTTGTCCTACGAGCAGTACTTC
TRBJ2-2 | NA | TRBV24-1 | many | CATRTGRDSGELFF | TGTGCCACCAGGACAGGGCGGGATTCCGGGGAGCTGTTTTTT
TRBJ2-3 | NA | TRBV5-1 | NA | CASSSRGSTDTQYF | TGCGCCAGCAGTAGTAGAGGGAGCACAGATACGCAGTATTTT